These 27 T cell receptor beta chains originate from one sample sequenced in a study of T cell clonotyping in hematopoietic cell transplantation. Produced via immunoSEQ multiplex PCR; TCRdb's table is partial and in-frame only. The table includes under 7,500 clones, roughly 89% detected once. The material was peripheral blood mononuclear cells, obtained 100 days after allogeneic stem cell transplant. The receptors originated from a male patient aged 40-55 years who had an allogeneic stem cell transplant from an unrelated donor, so the T cells may come from the graft donor. Some clones in this sample may be carry-over from other donors' samples.

This clone was observed a handful of times. The chain combines TRBV19 with TRBJ1-5, with 7 bases lining up with TRBD1. V was pared by 7 bases and J by 0 bases, with 9 bases of the junction left unmatched. The length of the CDR3 is 16 residues. Germline assignment: CDR1 LNHDA and CDR2 SQIVND (reference sequence). The CDR3 loop reads CASIPRQGASNQPQHF. For the CDR3, the DNA is TGTGCCAGTATACCACGACAGGGCGCTAGCAATCAGCCCCAGCATTTT.

The chain has TRBV28 and TRBJ2-5; D is perhaps TRBD2 (6 bases). V was cut by 5 bases and J by 5 bases, with 24 bases left in between. Germline V gene data show CDR1 as MDHEN and CDR2 as SYDVKM. The CDR3 runs 17 residues. CDR3 nucleotide sequence: TGTGCCAGCAGTCCACAATCTACTGCGGGGTCCGGGGAGACCCAGTACTTC. Encoded protein: CASSPQSTAGSGETQYF.

This clone has more than one count but fewer than ten. This chain links TRBV6-1 with TRBJ2-7, with TRBD1 as a possible D gene (5 bases). The CDR3 is made up of 15 amino acids. The germline CDR1 and CDR2 sequences are MNHNS and SASEGT. Trimming took 7 bases from V and 0 from J, leaving 16 bases between them. CDR3 bases: TGTGCCAGCACTTTTAAGGGGCTAGGCTCCTACGAGCAGTACTTC. Translating it yields CASTFKGLGSYEQYF.

The chain couples TRBV2 to TRBJ2-4; TRBD1 might be the D (7 bases). Trimming shortened V by 6 bases and J by 2 bases, and 14 bases separated the two germline ends. The CDR3 has 15 residues. Germline CDR1 SNHLY, CDR2 FYNNEI. The CDR3 region is CASSVTGRSKNIQYF. The CDR3 bases are TGTGCCAGCAGCGTGACAGGGAGGTCCAAAAACATTCAGTACTTC.

The V gene is TRBV4-2, the J gene TRBJ1-2; 7 nucleotides align to TRBD1. CDR3 length: 15 residues. Germline V gene sequence: CDR1 LGHNA, CDR2 YNFKEQ. V was clipped by 0 bases and J by 7 bases; unmatched bases: 8. The CDR3 loop reads CASSQDIGRGSGYTF. The CDR3 DNA reads as TGTGCCAGCAGCCAAGATATCGGCAGGGGGAGTGGCTACACCTTC.

The V and J genes are TRBV25-1 and TRBJ2-7; unclear D gene. The CDR3 extends over 15 amino acids. From germline, CDR1 is MGHDK and CDR2 SYGVNS. V lost 4 bases, J lost 7 bases, and 20 bases lay in between. Here the CDR3 DNA reads TGTGCCAGCAGTGCAAACAGTATCCTGCCAAGAGAGCAGTACTTC. Translated: CASSANSILPREQYF.

This chain uses TRBV30 with TRBJ1-1, with no clear D. In germline, CDR1 is GTSNPN, CDR2 SVGIG (reference sequence). The CDR3 loop spans 11 amino acids. V shed 5 bases and J shed 0 bases, with 4 bases lying between them. Here the CDR3 reads CAWYLNTEAFF. The DNA for the CDR3 is TGTGCCTGGTACCTGAACACTGAAGCTTTCTTT.

The J gene is TRBJ1-6, the V gene TRBV30; D is possibly TRBD1 (6 bases). From germline, CDR1 is GTSNPN and CDR2 SVGIG (reference sequence). The CDR3 is made up of 14 amino acids. Trimming took 5 bases from V and 10 from J, leaving 18 bases between them. In nucleotides, the CDR3 is TGTGCCTGGGGGACAATCGCGAAAGGATCACCCCTCCACTTT. Residues: CAWGTIAKGSPLHF.

The chain uses TRBV6-5 and TRBJ1-1; TRBD1 matches at 7 bases. J gave up 5 bases and V 6 bases, and 12 bases lay outside the gene matches. CDR1 is MNHEY, CDR2 SVGAGI, per germline. The CDR3 extends over 15 amino acids. As DNA, the CDR3 is TGTGCCAGCAGGCCCGACCGACAGGGCAGGACTGAAGCTTTCTTT. Translated, it gives CASRPDRQGRTEAFF.

The J gene is TRBJ2-7, the V gene TRBV29-1; D is unresolved. The CDR3 sequence is 11 residues long. CDR1 is SQVTM, CDR2 ANQGSEA, per germline. V gave up 7 bases and J gave up 0 bases, with 7 bases separating them. CDR3 bases: TGCAGCGCCTCCTACTCCTACGAGCAGTACTTC. This translates into CSASYSYEQYF.

The chain has TRBV2 and TRBJ2-1; D perhaps matches TRBD2 (5 bases). The V gene lost 3 bases and the J gene lost 10 bases, with 10 bases spanning the gap. Germline lookup yields CDR1 SNHLY and CDR2 FYNNEI. This CDR3 has 12 residues. CDR3 residues: CASSDLGGEQFF. In DNA, the CDR3 is TGTGCCAGCAGTGATCTAGGCGGGGAGCAGTTCTTC.

The chain recombines TRBV7-9 with TRBJ2-2; D remains ambiguous. Trimming cost V 5 bases and J 5 bases, with 21 bases left between them. In germline, CDR1 is SEHNR, CDR2 FQNEAQ (reference sequence). The CDR3 sequence is 17 residues long. In nucleotides, the CDR3 is TGTGCCAGCAGCCGACAACTTCGTTTTACTGTGACCGGGGAGCTGTTTTTT. Translation: CASSRQLRFTVTGELFF.

V gene TRBV4-2 combines with J gene TRBJ1-6; D is uncertain. Germline CDR1 and CDR2: LGHNA and YNFKEQ. V was shortened by 0 bases and J by 8 bases, with 8 bases between the two germline ends. The length of the CDR3 is 14 residues. CDR3 nucleotide sequence: TGTGCCAGCAGCCAAGAGGGTAGAGATTCACCCCTCCACTTT. This sequence encodes CASSQEGRDSPLHF.

This clone was observed a single time. V is TRBV19 and J is TRBJ2-5; perhaps D is TRBD1 or TRBD2 (6 bases each). Germline CDR1 and CDR2: LNHDA and SQIVND (reference sequence). The CDR3 consists of 15 residues. Trimming removed 7 bases from V and 4 bases from J, with 19 bases in between. CDR3 protein: CASTPMGGLGETQYF. The CDR3 coding sequence is TGTGCCAGTACTCCCATGGGGGGCTTAGGAGAGACCCAGTACTTC.

This chain links TRBV10-3 with TRBJ1-6; 9 positions agree with TRBD1. The J segment lost 9 bases and the V segment lost 3 bases, leaving 3 bases of the junction unmatched. The CDR3 consists of 14 residues. The V gene's germline CDR1 is ENHRY and CDR2 SYGVKD. The CDR3 DNA is TGTGCCATCAGTGAACAGGGGGCAGGTTCACCCCTCCACTTT. Translating it yields CAISEQGAGSPLHF.

The chain carries TRBV25-1 and TRBJ2-5, with D perhaps being TRBD1 or TRBD2 (6 bases each). The V end was cut by 1 base, the J end by 1 base, with 7 bases between. Germline V gene sequence: CDR1 MGHDK, CDR2 SYGVNS. The CDR3 contains 14 residues. The CDR3 coding sequence is TGTGCCAGCAGTGAATGGGGGGCCCAAGAGACCCAGTACTTC. Translation gives CASSEWGAQETQYF.

The chain carries TRBV10-3 and TRBJ2-1, with 15 bases that match TRBD2. Germline loops: CDR1 ENHRY, CDR2 SYGVKD. Germline trimming cut 10 bases from V and 7 bases from J; bases unmatched to any gene: 8. The length of the CDR3 is 15 residues. CDR3 sequence: CATGLAGGPGNEQFF. The CDR3 DNA sequence: TGTGCCACGGGACTAGCGGGGGGACCGGGAAATGAGCAGTTCTTC.

V gene TRBV5-1 combines with J gene TRBJ1-4; D remains ambiguous. V shed 3 bases and J shed 0 bases, with 9 bases lying between them. This CDR3 spans 15 amino acids. Per the germline V gene, CDR1 is SGHRS and CDR2 is YFSETQ. The CDR3 loop is CASSSVRATNEKLFF. The DNA for the CDR3 is TGCGCCAGCAGCTCGGTTAGGGCAACTAATGAAAAACTGTTTTTT.

The chain recombines TRBV6-5 with TRBJ1-5; 9 bases match TRBD1. The CDR3 has 14 amino acids. The V segment lost 6 bases and the J segment 3 bases; nucleotides outside the gene matches: 3. Germline assignment: CDR1 MNHEY and CDR2 SVGAGI. Written as DNA, the CDR3 is TGTGCCAGCAGGGGACAGGGTTTCAATCAGCCCCAGCATTTT. Translating it yields CASRGQGFNQPQHF.

Here the CDR3 reads CASSPRWADTIYF. The CDR3 DNA is TGTGCCAGCAGTCCGCGTTGGGCGGACACCATATATTTT. The rearrangement links TRBV6-1 to TRBJ1-3; D call uncertain. Germline-derived CDR1 and CDR2 are MNHNS and SASEGT. V lost 5 bases and J lost 8, with 13 bases in between. The CDR3 sequence is 13 residues long.

This chain connects TRBV7-6 to TRBJ1-6; D remains ambiguous. V shed 0 bases and J shed 13 bases, with 10 bases lying between them. The CDR3 length is 13 residues. CDR1 and CDR2 from the germline V gene are SGHVS and FNYEAQ. CDR3 sequence (DNA): TGTGCCAGCAGCTTAGCTCGGACCTCGCCCCTCCACTTT. Translation: CASSLARTSPLHF.

This clone was recorded a few times. The V gene is TRBV7-8, the J gene TRBJ2-7, with D perhaps matching TRBD1 (6 bases). Trimming shortened V by 3 bases and J by 9 bases, and 9 bases separated the two germline ends. Germline CDR1 is SGHVS and CDR2 is FQNEAQ. This CDR3 region has 11 residues. The CDR3 here is CASSFDRLQYF. The CDR3 bases are TGTGCCAGCAGCTTCGACAGGCTGCAGTACTTC.

The V call is TRBV5-4, the J call TRBJ1-6, with 10 bases lining up with TRBD1. V lost 4 bases to trimming and J lost 5 bases; unmatched junction nucleotides: 6. Germline V gene sequence: CDR1 SGHNT, CDR2 YYREEE (reference sequence). This CDR3 spans 16 amino acids. The CDR3 DNA reads TGTGCCAGCAGCCCCGGGACAGGGGCGAATAATTCACCCCTCCACTTT. It yields the protein CASSPGTGANNSPLHF.

Only one count was recorded for this clone. The genes are TRBV7-6 and TRBJ1-4; no clear D gene. Trimming left V 5 bases short and J 8 bases short, with 15 bases between. Germline CDR1 and CDR2: SGHVS and FNYEAQ. The CDR3 covers 14 residues. The DNA for the CDR3 is TGTGCCAGCAGCCCCCGTCGGGATGGGGAAAAACTGTTTTTT. Amino acids: CASSPRRDGEKLFF.

V and J are TRBV28 and TRBJ1-5; D is uncertain. Germline values: CDR1 MDHEN, CDR2 SYDVKM. The CDR3 is 14 residues long. The V and J ends lost 5 bases and 7 bases respectively, with 15 bases between them. The CDR3 is CASSTLVGRQPQHF. The CDR3 DNA reads TGTGCCAGCAGTACCCTTGTGGGCAGGCAGCCCCAGCATTTT.

The chain uses TRBV29-1 and TRBJ2-2, with D possibly being TRBD1 (6 bases). V was clipped by 6 bases and J by 6 bases, with 8 bases between them. Germline CDR1 reads SQVTM; CDR2 reads ANQGSEA. CDR3 length: 11 amino acids. The CDR3 sequence: CSVRGSGELFF. The CDR3 bases are TGCAGCGTCAGGGGTTCCGGGGAGCTGTTTTTT.

This clone occurred once. The rearrangement uses TRBV7-9 and TRBJ2-1, with D possibly being TRBD2 (5 bases). Germline values: CDR1 SEHNR, CDR2 FQNEAQ (reference sequence). Trimming removed 3 bases at V and 8 bases at J, with 17 bases between. The CDR3 is 15 amino acids. This chain's CDR3 is CASSLAGLPFDEQFF. The CDR3 nucleotides read TGTGCCAGCAGCTTGGCCGGACTCCCCTTCGATGAGCAGTTCTTC.